This TCR beta chain was recorded in a study of blood T cell repertoires in COVID-19. Across the whole study: Researchers got acute and convalescent COVID-19 samples from the United States, Italy and Spain.

Trimming shortened V by 9 bases and J by 2 bases, and 19 bases separated the two germline ends. Germline loops: CDR1 SNHLY, CDR2 FYNNEI. The CDR3 contains 15 residues. Per the original methods: Estimation of nucleated cell counts was performed using reference gene primer amplification. Libraries were prepared by immunoSEQ multiplex PCR; TCRdb keeps only in-frame clonotypes and omits some of them. V and J calls and clone size are those listed in that table; D and trimming were worked out from the DNA. The sample lists roughly 250,000 clones, approximately 86% occurring once. The V and J genes are TRBV2 and TRBJ1-1; possibly TRBD1 for D (6 bases). This TCR was sampled from a man in his 60s who had recovered from COVID-19. The specimen sequenced was peripheral blood. CDR3 nucleotide sequence: TGTGCCAGATCGTCACAGACAGGACTTAACACTGAAGCTTTCTTT. Its protein product is CARSSQTGLNTEAFF.